The 10 T cell receptor beta chains presented below share a single source sample, sequenced in a study of blood T cell repertoires in COVID-19. TCRdb's table, derived via immunoSEQ multiplex PCR, lists solely in-frame clones and lacks some. The sample holds about 330,000 clones, approximately 86% seen once. The sequencing input was peripheral blood. The receptors shown here come from a young man with COVID-19, enrolled during active disease.

The rearrangement joins TRBV28 to TRBJ1-5; D call uncertain. The V end was cut by 3 bases, the J end by 0 bases, with 6 bases between. The CDR3 covers 14 residues. Germline V gene lookup returns CDR1 MDHEN and CDR2 SYDVKM. CDR3 bases: TGTGCCAGCAGTTTTCCCCATAGCAATCAGCCCCAGCATTTT. As protein: CASSFPHSNQPQHF.

V gene TRBV5-1 combines with J gene TRBJ1-1, with 8 positions matching TRBD1. The CDR3 is made up of 14 amino acids. The germline CDR1 and CDR2 sequences are SGHRS and YFSETQ. The V gene end was trimmed by 4 bases and the J gene end by 8 bases; junction bases not matched to a gene: 10. The CDR3 reads CASSQSDREGEAFF. CDR3 DNA: TGCGCCAGCAGCCAATCGGACAGGGAGGGGGAAGCTTTCTTT.

The chain combines TRBV11-3 with TRBJ2-3, with 7 bases lining up with TRBD2. The CDR3 totals 15 residues. In germline, CDR1 is SGHNT, CDR2 YENEEA. With V trimmed by 5 bases and J by 1 base, 6 bases remained unmatched. CDR3 sequence: CASSAAGGGTDTQYF. CDR3 sequence (DNA): TGTGCCAGCAGCGCGGCTGGGGGGGGCACAGATACGCAGTATTTT.

The V and J genes are TRBV7-3 and TRBJ1-2; D unresolved. The ends were cut back, 4 bases at V and 3 bases at J, with 15 bases in the middle. The germline V gene encodes CDR1 SGHTA and CDR2 FQGTGA. This CDR3 is 15 amino acids long. The CDR3 loop reads CASSSRAGGDYGYTF. CDR3 DNA sequence: TGTGCCAGCAGCTCTCGGGCAGGCGGGGACTATGGCTACACCTTC.

The J gene is TRBJ2-3, the V gene TRBV6-4, with 8 bases lining up with TRBD2. The CDR3 extends over 14 amino acids. With V trimmed by 3 bases and J by 3 bases, 2 bases remained unmatched. In germline, CDR1 is MRHNA, CDR2 SNTAGT. This chain's CDR3 is CASSERGATDTQYF. CDR3 nucleotides: TGTGCCAGCAGTGAGCGGGGGGCAACAGATACGCAGTATTTT.

The genes are TRBV3-1 (or the pseudogene TRBV3-2) and TRBJ2-3; D is unresolved. Per germline, CDR1 LGHDT and CDR2 YNNKEL (reference sequence). Trimming removed 1 base at V and 8 bases at J, with 10 bases between. The CDR3 is made up of 13 amino acids. The CDR3 loop reads CASSQGRSGTQYF. CDR3 DNA sequence: TGTGCCAGCAGCCAAGGCCGCTCGGGTACGCAGTATTTT.

The chain carries TRBV24-1 and TRBJ1-5, with 10 bases matching TRBD1. The CDR3 has 17 residues. Germline V gene data show CDR1 as KGHDR and CDR2 as SFDVKD. The trim removed 3 bases at V and 6 bases at J, leaving 10 bases unmatched. The CDR3 sequence is CATSDTTGTGEFQPQHF. CDR3 DNA sequence: TGTGCCACCAGTGATACCACCGGGACAGGGGAATTTCAGCCCCAGCATTTT.

The chain couples TRBV6-5 to TRBJ1-2; TRBD1 matches 8 bases. The CDR3 has 15 residues. V lost 6 bases to trimming and J lost 1 base; unmatched junction nucleotides: 7. The V gene's germline CDR1 is MNHEY and CDR2 SVGAGI. The CDR3 DNA reads TGTGCCAGCAGCACCGGGACAGGTTTTAACTATGGCTACACCTTC. Residues: CASSTGTGFNYGYTF.

The table lists this clone with a few counts. DNA of the CDR3: TGTGCCAGCAGTGAAGTCGGGGATCAGGTCCCCACCGGGGAGCTGTTTTTT. Amino acid sequence: CASSEVGDQVPTGELFF. The chain uses TRBV2 and TRBJ2-2; D may be TRBD2 (5 bases). The germline CDR1 and CDR2 sequences are SNHLY and FYNNEI. The CDR3 extends over 17 amino acids. The V end was cut by 1 base, the J end by 4 bases, with 16 bases between.

The chain uses TRBV21-1 and TRBJ1-1; the table's D call, TRBD1, has no DNA check behind it. TRBV21-1 counts as a pseudogene. This CDR3 contains 12 residues. The CDR3 DNA reads TGTGCCATCCCCGGACAGAACACTGAAGCTTTCTTT. Its translation: CAIPGQNTEAFF.